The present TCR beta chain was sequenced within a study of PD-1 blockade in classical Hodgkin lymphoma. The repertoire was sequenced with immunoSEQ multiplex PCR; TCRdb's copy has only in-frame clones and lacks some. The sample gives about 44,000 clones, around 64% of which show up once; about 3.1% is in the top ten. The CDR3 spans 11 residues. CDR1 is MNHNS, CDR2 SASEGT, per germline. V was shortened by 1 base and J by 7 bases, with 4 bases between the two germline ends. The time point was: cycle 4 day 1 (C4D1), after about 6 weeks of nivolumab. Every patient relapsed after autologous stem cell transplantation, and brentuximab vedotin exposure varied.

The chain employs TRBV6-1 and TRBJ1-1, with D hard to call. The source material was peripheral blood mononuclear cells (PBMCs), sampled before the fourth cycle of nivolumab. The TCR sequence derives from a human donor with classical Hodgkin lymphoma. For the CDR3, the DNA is TGTGCCAGCAGTGAAGAGATTGAAGCTTTCTTT. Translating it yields CASSEEIEAFF.